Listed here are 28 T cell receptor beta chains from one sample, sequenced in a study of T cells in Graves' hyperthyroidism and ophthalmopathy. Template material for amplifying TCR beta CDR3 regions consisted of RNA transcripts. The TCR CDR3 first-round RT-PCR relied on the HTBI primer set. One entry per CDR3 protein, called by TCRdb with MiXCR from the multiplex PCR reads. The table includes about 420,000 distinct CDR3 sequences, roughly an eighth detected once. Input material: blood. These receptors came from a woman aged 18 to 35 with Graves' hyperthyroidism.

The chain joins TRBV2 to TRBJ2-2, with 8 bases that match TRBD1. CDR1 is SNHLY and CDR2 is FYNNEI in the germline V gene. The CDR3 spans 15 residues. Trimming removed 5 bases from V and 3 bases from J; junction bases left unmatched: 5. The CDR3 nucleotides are TGTGCCAGCAGTCCGACAGGGGCGGACACCGGGGAGCTGTTTTTT. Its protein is CASSPTGADTGELFF.

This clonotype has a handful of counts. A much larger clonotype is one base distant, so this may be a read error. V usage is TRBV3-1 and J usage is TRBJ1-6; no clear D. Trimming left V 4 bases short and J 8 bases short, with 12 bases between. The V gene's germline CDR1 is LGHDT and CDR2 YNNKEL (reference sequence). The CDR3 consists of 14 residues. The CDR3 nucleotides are TGTGCCAGCAGCCCTGGACTGGAGGATTCACCCCTCCACTTT. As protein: CASSPGLEDSPLHF.

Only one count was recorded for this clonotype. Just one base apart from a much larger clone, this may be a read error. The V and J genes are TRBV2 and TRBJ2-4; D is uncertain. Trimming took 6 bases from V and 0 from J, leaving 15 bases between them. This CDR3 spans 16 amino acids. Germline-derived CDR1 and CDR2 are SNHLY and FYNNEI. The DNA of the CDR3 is TGTGCCAGCAGCATAACAGAAACTGTAGCCAAAAACATTCAGTACTTC. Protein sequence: CASSITETVAKNIQYF. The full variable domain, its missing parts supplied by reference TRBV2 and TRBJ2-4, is EPEVTQTPSHQVTQMGQEVILRCVPISNHLYFYWYRQILGQKVEFLVSFYNNEISEKSEIFDDQFSVERPDGSNFTLKIRSTKLEDSAMYFCASSITETVAKNIQYFGAGTRLSVL.

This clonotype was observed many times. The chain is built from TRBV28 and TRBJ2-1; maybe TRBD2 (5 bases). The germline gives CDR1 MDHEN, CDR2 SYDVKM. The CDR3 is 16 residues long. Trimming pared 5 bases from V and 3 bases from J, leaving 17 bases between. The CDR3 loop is CASSHPGRRIYNEQFF. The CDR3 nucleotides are TGTGCCAGCAGTCACCCAGGACGGAGGATCTACAATGAGCAGTTCTTC.

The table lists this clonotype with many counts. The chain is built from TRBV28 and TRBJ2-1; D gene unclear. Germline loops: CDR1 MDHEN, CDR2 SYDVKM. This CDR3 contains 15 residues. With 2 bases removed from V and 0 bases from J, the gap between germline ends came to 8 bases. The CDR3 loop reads CASSLVLGSYNEQFF. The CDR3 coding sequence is TGTGCCAGCAGTTTAGTACTCGGCTCCTACAATGAGCAGTTCTTC.

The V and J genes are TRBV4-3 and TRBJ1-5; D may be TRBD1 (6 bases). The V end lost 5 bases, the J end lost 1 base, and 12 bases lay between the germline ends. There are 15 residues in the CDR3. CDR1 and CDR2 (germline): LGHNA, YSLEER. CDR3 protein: CASSAQGRSNQPQHF. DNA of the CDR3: TGCGCCAGCAGCGCACAGGGTCGGAGCAATCAGCCCCAGCATTTT.

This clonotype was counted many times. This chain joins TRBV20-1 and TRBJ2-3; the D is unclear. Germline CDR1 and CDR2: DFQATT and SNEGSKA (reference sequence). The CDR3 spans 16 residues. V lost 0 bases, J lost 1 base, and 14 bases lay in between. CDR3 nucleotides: TGCAGTGCTAGAGATCTCTACGGCCGACGCACAGATACGCAGTATTTT. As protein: CSARDLYGRRTDTQYF.

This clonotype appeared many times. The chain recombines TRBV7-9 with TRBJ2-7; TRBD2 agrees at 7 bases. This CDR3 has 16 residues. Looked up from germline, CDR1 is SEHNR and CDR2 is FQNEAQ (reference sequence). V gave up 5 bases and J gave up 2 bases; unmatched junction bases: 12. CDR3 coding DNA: TGTGCCAGCAGCCCCGTGGGCCGGGAGGTCGCCTACGAGCAGTACTTC. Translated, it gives CASSPVGREVAYEQYF. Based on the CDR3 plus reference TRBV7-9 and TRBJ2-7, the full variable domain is DTGVSQNPRHKITKRGQNVTFRCDPISEHNRLYWYRQTLGQGPEFLTYFQNEAQLEKSRLLSDRFSAERPKGSFSTLEIQRTEQGDSAMYLCASSPVGREVAYEQYFGPGTRLTVT.

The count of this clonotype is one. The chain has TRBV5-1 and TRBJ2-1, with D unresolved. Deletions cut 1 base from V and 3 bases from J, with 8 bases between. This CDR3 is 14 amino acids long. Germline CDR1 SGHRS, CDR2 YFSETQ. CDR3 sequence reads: CASSLPEYYNEQFF. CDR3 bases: TGCGCCAGCAGCTTGCCGGAATACTACAATGAGCAGTTCTTC.

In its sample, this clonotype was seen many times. CDR3 DNA sequence: TGTGCCATCAGCCACGGGACAGGGGGGTCCGAGCAGTACTTC. Translated: CAISHGTGGSEQYF. The V call is TRBV10-3, the J call TRBJ2-7; the match to TRBD1 covers 11 bases. The V and J ends lost 6 bases and 6 bases, in that order; junction bases with no gene match: 7. The length of the CDR3 is 14 residues. CDR1 is ENHRY and CDR2 is SYGVKD in the germline V gene.

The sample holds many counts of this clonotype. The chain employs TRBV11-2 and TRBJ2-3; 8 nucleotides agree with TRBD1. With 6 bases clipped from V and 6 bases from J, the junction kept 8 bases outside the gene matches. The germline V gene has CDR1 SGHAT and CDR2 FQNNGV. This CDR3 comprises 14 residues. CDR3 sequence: CASRFGTGFDTQYF. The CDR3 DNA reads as TGTGCCAGCAGGTTCGGGACAGGTTTTGATACGCAGTATTTT.

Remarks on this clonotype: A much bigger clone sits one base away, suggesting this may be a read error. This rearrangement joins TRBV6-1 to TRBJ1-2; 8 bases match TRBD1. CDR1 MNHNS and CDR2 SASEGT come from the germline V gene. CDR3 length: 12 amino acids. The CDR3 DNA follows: TGTGTCAGCAGGGGACAGGAGGTTTCCTACACCTTC. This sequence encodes CVSRGQEVSYTF.

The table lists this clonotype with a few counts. Here the CDR3 DNA reads TGTGCCAGCAGCTCAGACAGGGTCTCTGGAAACACCATATATTTT. Amino acid sequence: CASSSDRVSGNTIYF. The genes are TRBV7-2 and TRBJ1-3; 7 bases map to TRBD1. Germline CDR1 reads SGHTA; CDR2 reads FQGNSA. The CDR3 is made up of 15 amino acids. V gave up 4 bases and J gave up 0 bases; unmatched junction bases: 3.

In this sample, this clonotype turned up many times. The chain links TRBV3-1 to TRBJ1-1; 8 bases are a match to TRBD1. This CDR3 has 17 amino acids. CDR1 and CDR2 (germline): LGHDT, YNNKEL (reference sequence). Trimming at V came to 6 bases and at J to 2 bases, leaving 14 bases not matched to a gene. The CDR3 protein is CASSRTPSGTGNTEAFF. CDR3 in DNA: TGTGCCAGCAGTCGAACACCCTCCGGGACAGGTAACACTGAAGCTTTCTTT.

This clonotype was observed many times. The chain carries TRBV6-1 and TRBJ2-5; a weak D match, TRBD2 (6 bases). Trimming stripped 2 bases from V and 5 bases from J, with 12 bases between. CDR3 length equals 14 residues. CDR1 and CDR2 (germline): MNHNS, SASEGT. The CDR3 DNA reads TGTGCCAGCAGTGAATACGGGAGTCTGGAGACCCAGTACTTC. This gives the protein CASSEYGSLETQYF.

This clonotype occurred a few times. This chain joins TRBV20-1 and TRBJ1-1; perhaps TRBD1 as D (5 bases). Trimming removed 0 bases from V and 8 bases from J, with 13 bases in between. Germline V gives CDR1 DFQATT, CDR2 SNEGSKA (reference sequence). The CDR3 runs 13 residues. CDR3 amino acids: CSARDPQGAEAFF. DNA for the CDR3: TGCAGTGCTAGAGATCCCCAAGGGGCAGAAGCTTTCTTT.

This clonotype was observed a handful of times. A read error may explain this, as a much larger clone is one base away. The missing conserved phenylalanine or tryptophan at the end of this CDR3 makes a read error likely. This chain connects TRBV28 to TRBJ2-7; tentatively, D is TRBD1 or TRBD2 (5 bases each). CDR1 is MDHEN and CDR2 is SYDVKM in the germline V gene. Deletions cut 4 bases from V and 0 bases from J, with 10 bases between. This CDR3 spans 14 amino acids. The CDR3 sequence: CASSSPGRSYEQYS. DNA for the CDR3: TGTGCCAGCAGTTCACCGGGACGCTCCTACGAGCAGTACTCC.

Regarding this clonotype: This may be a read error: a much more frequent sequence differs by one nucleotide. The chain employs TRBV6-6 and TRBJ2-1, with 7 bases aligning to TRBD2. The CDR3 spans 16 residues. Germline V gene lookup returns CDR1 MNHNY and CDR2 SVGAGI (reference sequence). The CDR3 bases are TGTGCCAGCGGTTACTCATTGGCGGGGGTCTACAATGAGCAGTTCTTC. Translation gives CASGYSLAGVYNEQFF.

For the CDR3, the DNA is TGTGCCAGCAGTTACGAGACGGCGACCGAGCAGTACTTC. Protein: CASSYETATEQYF. The V gene is TRBV6-5, the J gene TRBJ2-7; D unresolved. This CDR3 comprises 13 residues. Germline values: CDR1 MNHEY, CDR2 SVGAGI. V lost 2 bases, J lost 6 bases, and 11 bases lay in between.

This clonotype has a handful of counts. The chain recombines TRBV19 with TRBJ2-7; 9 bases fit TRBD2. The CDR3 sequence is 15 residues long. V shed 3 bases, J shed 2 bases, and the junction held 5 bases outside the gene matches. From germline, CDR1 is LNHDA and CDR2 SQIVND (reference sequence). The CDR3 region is CASSIGLASTYEQYF. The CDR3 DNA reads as TGTGCCAGTAGTATCGGACTAGCGTCTACCTACGAGCAGTACTTC. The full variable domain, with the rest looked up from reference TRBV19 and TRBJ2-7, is DGGITQSPKYLFRKEGQNVTLSCEQNLNHDAMYWYRQDPGQGLRLIYYSQIVNDFQKGDIAEGYSVSREKKESFPLTVTSAQKNPTAFYLCASSIGLASTYEQYFGPGTRLTVT.

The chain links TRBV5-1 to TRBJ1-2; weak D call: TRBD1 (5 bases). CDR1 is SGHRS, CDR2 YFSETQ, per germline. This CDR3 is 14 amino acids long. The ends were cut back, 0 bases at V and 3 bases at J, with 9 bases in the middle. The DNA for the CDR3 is TGCGCCAGCAGCTTGGAAACGGGGGACTATGGCTACACCTTC. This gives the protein CASSLETGDYGYTF. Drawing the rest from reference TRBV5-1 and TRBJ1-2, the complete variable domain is KAGVTQTPRYLIKTRGQQVTLSCSPISGHRSVSWYQQTPGQGLQFLFEYFSETQRNKGNFPGRFSGRQFSNSRSEMNVSTLELGDSALYLCASSLETGDYGYTFGSGTRLTVV.

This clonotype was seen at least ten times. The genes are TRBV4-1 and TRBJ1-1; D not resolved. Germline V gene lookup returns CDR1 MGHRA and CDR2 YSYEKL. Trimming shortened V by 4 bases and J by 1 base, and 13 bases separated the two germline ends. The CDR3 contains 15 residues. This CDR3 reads CASSRLGSPNTEAFF. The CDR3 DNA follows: TGCGCCAGCAGCCGGCTGGGCAGCCCGAACACTGAAGCTTTCTTT.

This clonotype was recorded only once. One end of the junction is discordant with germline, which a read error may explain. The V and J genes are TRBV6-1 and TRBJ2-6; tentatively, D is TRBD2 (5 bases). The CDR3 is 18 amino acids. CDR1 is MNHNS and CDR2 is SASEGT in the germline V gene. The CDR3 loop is CPSSESTVDFSGANVLTF. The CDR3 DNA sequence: TGTCCCAGCAGTGAAAGTACAGTGGACTTCTCTGGGGCCAACGTCCTGACTTTC.

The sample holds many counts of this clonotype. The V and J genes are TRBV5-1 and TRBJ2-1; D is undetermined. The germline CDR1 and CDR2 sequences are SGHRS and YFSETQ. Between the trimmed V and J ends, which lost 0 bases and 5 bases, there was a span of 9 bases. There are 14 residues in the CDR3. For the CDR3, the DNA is TGCGCCAGCAGCTTGGGGGCCCTCGACAATGAGCAGTTCTTC. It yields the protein CASSLGALDNEQFF.

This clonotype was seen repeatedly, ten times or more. Here the CDR3 DNA reads TGTGCCAGCAGTTTGATGAAGGAAAAACTGTTTTTT. As protein: CASSLMKEKLFF. The chain uses TRBV28 and TRBJ1-4; no firm D call. Trimming pared 3 bases from V and 8 bases from J, leaving 7 bases between. This CDR3 comprises 12 residues. Germline assignment: CDR1 MDHEN and CDR2 SYDVKM.

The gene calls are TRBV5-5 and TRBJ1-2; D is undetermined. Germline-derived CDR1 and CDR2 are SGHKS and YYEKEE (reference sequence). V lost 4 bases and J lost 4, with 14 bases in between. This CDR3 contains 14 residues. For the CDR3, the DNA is TGTGCCAGCAGCCCAGACTACGTGGGCTATGGCTACACCTTC. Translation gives CASSPDYVGYGYTF.

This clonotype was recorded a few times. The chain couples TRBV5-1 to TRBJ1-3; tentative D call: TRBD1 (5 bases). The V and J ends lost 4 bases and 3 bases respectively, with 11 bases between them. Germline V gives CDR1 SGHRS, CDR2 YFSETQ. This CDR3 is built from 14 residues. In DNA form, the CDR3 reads TGCGCCAGCAGCCGAGACAGAGATGGAAACACCATATATTTT. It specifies CASSRDRDGNTIYF.

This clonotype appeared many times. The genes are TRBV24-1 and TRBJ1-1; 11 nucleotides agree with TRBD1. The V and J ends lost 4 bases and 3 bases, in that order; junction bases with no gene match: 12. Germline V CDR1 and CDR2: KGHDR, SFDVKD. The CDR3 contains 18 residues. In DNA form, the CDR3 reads TGTGCCACCAGTGAGTGGGACAGGGGGTGTGGTAGGGACACTGAAGCTTTCTTT. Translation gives CATSEWDRGCGRDTEAFF.